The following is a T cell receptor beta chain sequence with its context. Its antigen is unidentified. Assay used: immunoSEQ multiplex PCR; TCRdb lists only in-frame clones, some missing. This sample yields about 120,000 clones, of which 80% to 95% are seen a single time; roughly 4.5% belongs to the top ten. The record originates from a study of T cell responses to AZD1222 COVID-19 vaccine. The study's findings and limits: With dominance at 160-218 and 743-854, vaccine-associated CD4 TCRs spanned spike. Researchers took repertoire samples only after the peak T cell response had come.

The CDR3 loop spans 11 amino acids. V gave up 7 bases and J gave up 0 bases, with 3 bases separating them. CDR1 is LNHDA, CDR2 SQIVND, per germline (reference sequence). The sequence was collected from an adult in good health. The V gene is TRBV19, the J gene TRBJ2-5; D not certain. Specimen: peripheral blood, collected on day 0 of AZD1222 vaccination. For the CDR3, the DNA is TGTGCCAGTATTCACCAAGAGACCCAGTACTTC. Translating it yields CASIHQETQYF.